One sample yielded the 11 T cell receptor beta chains listed below, sequenced in a study of T cell clonotyping in hematopoietic cell transplantation (dated by TCRdb to the early 2020s). The library was produced with the immunoSEQ multiplex PCR assay. TCRdb obtained this table from immuneACCESS and retained in-frame rearrangements with V and J assigned. These tables miss some clones; where compared with another copy, unresolved V genes account for less than half of the shortfall, and the remainder is unexplained. The sample table records 12,000 to 15,000 clones; approximately 97% of these occur just once. The ten largest clones represent about 4.4% of the sample. The sample's time point label, decoded: 30 days after allo-HCT. The specimen was peripheral blood mononuclear cells, collected 30 days after allogeneic stem cell transplant. These receptor sequences come from a female patient in her fifties or sixties who had an allogeneic stem cell transplant from an unrelated donor, so T cells may come from the graft donor. Some clones in this sample may be carry-over from other donors' samples.

The sample holds one count of this clone. J is TRBJ1-2 and V is TRBV2; the D gene is possibly TRBD1 (5 bases). This CDR3 region has 12 residues. V dropped 11 bases and J dropped 7 bases, with 17 bases sitting between them. Germline V gene lookup returns CDR1 SNHLY and CDR2 FYNNEI. In nucleotides, the CDR3 is TGTGCCGCCAAAGGAGGGGAGATTGGCTACACCTTC. Protein: CAAKGGEIGYTF.

The V call is TRBV29-1, the J call TRBJ1-2; D unresolved. This CDR3 spans 15 amino acids. V lost 4 bases to trimming and J lost 0 bases, with 15 bases between them. Germline CDR1 is SQVTM and CDR2 is ANQGSEA. Written as DNA, the CDR3 is TGCAGCGTTGTTAGAGCCCCTGGAACTAACTATGGCTACACCTTC. It yields the protein CSVVRAPGTNYGYTF. The complete variable domain, with remaining parts taken from reference TRBV29-1 and TRBJ1-2, reads SAVISQKPSRDICQRGTSLTIQCQVDSQVTMMFWYRQQPGQSLTLIATANQGSEATYESGFVIDKFPISRPNLTFSTLTVSNMSPEDSSIYLCSVVRAPGTNYGYTFGSGTRLTVV.

The rearrangement joins TRBV15 to TRBJ2-6; D is tentatively TRBD1 or TRBD2 (5 bases each). This CDR3 has 20 amino acids. Trimming took 2 bases from V and 3 from J, leaving 23 bases between them. From germline, CDR1 is LNHNV and CDR2 YYDKDF (reference sequence). The DNA of the CDR3 is TGTGCCACCAGCAGACTATTCGCCGGGACGGGGTTAGGTGGGGCCAACGTCCTGACTTTC. Protein sequence: CATSRLFAGTGLGGANVLTF.

This clone was observed a handful of times. The chain links TRBV30 to TRBJ1-2; D remains unclear. Trimming removed 3 bases from V and 10 bases from J, with 12 bases in between. CDR3 length: 11 residues. Per the germline V gene, CDR1 is GTSNPN and CDR2 is SVGIG (reference sequence). The DNA of the CDR3 is TGTGCCTGGAGAAACCCCGGGATCTACACCTTC. Protein: CAWRNPGIYTF.

The chain has TRBV30 and TRBJ1-2, with TRBD1 as a possible D gene (6 bases). The CDR3 is 13 residues long. The V and J ends lost 1 base and 12 bases respectively, with 18 bases between them. Germline V gene sequence: CDR1 GTSNPN, CDR2 SVGIG (reference sequence). The CDR3 DNA follows: TGTGCCTGGAGTGACGGGGGCAGGGGATATAACACCTTC. It yields the protein CAWSDGGRGYNTF.

This rearrangement joins TRBV7-9 to TRBJ1-4; 8 nucleotides line up with TRBD1. V lost 3 bases and J lost 8; bases outside the gene matches: 8. This CDR3 comprises 15 residues. Germline CDR1 is SEHNR and CDR2 is FQNEAQ (reference sequence). CDR3 sequence reads: CASSLRGQGGEKLFF. The CDR3 DNA reads TGTGCCAGCAGCTTGAGAGGACAGGGAGGCGAAAAACTGTTTTTT.

The CDR3 sequence is CAWSGDRESANEKLFF. The DNA for the CDR3 is TGTGCCTGGAGTGGGGACAGGGAGTCTGCTAATGAAAAACTGTTTTTT. The gene calls are TRBV30 and TRBJ1-4; 9 nucleotides agree with TRBD1. Unmatched junction bases numbered 6, after V lost 1 base and J lost 3 bases. This CDR3 spans 16 amino acids. The V gene's germline CDR1 is GTSNPN and CDR2 SVGIG (reference sequence). The full variable domain, in which reference TRBV30 and TRBJ1-4 provide the parts outside the CDR3, is SQTIHQWPATLVQPVGSPLSLECTVEGTSNPNLYWYRQAAGRGLQLLFYSVGIGQISSEVPQNLSASRPQDRQFILSSKKLLLSDSGFYLCAWSGDRESANEKLFFGSGTQLSVL.

The chain links TRBV29-1 to TRBJ1-1; possible D gene TRBD1, 6 bases. V lost 1 base and J 2 bases, leaving 11 bases between the germline ends. This CDR3 contains 14 residues. Germline CDR1 reads SQVTM; CDR2 reads ANQGSEA. The chain's CDR3 is CSVEARTANTEAFF. The DNA of the CDR3 is TGCAGCGTTGAAGCCAGGACAGCTAACACTGAAGCTTTCTTT.

The CDR3 sequence is CASSLRGAGELFF. DNA for the CDR3: TGTGCCAGCAGCTTGAGGGGTGCCGGGGAGCTGTTTTTT. The J gene is TRBJ2-2, the V gene TRBV11-2; D may be TRBD1 or TRBD2 (5 bases each). Germline V lookup: CDR1 SGHAT, CDR2 FQNNGV. The length of the CDR3 is 13 residues. The ends were cut back, 3 bases at V and 6 bases at J, with 8 bases in the middle.

The chain couples TRBV6-4 to TRBJ2-1; D assignment may be TRBD1 or TRBD2 (7 bases each). The CDR3 totals 15 residues. Trimming stripped 6 bases from V and 3 bases from J, with 15 bases between. The germline CDR1 and CDR2 sequences are MRHNA and SNTAGT. CDR3: CASSATGEGYNEQFF. DNA for the CDR3: TGTGCCAGCAGCGCTACAGGGGAGGGCTACAATGAGCAGTTCTTC.

The chain employs TRBV6-5 and TRBJ1-4; 7 bases are shared with TRBD1. The germline gives CDR1 MNHEY, CDR2 SVGAGI. The junction had 2 bases not matched to a gene; V was cut back by 9 bases and J by 7 bases. This CDR3 is built from 11 residues. Written as DNA, the CDR3 is TGTGCCAGTCGACAGGGTGAAAAACTGTTTTTT. Translated, it gives CASRQGEKLFF.